This passage covers 21 T cell receptor beta chains from one sample sequenced in a study of a mutant IDH1 vaccine in newly diagnosed glioma. Time point reported: week 47, end of study. What each vaccine dose contained was 300 ug of mutant IDH1 20-mer peptide, accompanied by topical imiquimod. Antigens of these TCRs are unknown. TCRdb's copy holds only in-frame clones and misses some; the assay was immunoSEQ multiplex PCR. There are fewer than 70,000 clones in the sample; over 80% occur only once, and more than 3% lies in the top ten. Sequencing used PBMCs, obtained from a glioma patient whose treatment included an IDH1 peptide vaccine. These receptors all stem from a man younger than 45 with glioma.

The chain recombines TRBV14 with TRBJ2-1; unclear D gene. This CDR3 has 15 residues. V lost 4 bases, J lost 0 bases, and 10 bases lay in between. Germline V gene lookup returns CDR1 SGHDN and CDR2 FVKESK. The CDR3 loop reads CASSRRPSSYNEQFF. CDR3 nucleotides: TGTGCCAGCAGCCGCCGGCCTAGCTCCTACAATGAGCAGTTCTTC.

The chain carries TRBV6-1 and TRBJ2-3; 7 bases fit TRBD2. The CDR3 contains 16 residues. CDR1 and CDR2 from the germline V gene are MNHNS and SASEGT. The trim removed 1 base at V and 1 base at J, leaving 5 bases unmatched. The CDR3 region has the DNA TGTGCCAGCAGTGAAGTGCTAGCGGAAGGCACAGATACGCAGTATTTT. Translation gives CASSEVLAEGTDTQYF.

This rearrangement joins TRBV10-1 to TRBJ2-7; D possibly corresponds to TRBD1 (5 bases). This CDR3 is 17 amino acids long. The V and J ends lost 2 bases and 0 bases respectively, with 17 bases between them. In germline, CDR1 is WNHNN, CDR2 SYGVQD (reference sequence). CDR3 bases: TGCGCCAGCAGTGAGGGCCCAGCAGGGCCTGACTCCTACGAGCAGTACTTC. Translated, it gives CASSEGPAGPDSYEQYF.

The V gene is TRBV5-1, the J gene TRBJ2-5, with D perhaps TRBD2 (5 bases). V was clipped by 0 bases and J by 0 bases, with 6 bases between them. Germline CDR1 reads SGHRS; CDR2 reads YFSETQ. This CDR3 has 14 residues. The CDR3 region is CASSLAGNQETQYF. CDR3 bases: TGCGCCAGCAGCTTGGCCGGGAACCAAGAGACCCAGTACTTC.

The chain combines TRBV15 with TRBJ2-5, with D possibly matching TRBD2 (7 bases). Trimming cost V 2 bases and J 5 bases, with 15 bases left between them. Germline CDR1 reads LNHNV; CDR2 reads YYDKDF (reference sequence). The CDR3 length is 15 residues. The CDR3 DNA is TGTGCCACCAGCAGAAAAGTACAGGGAGGGGAGACCCAGTACTTC. Its protein product is CATSRKVQGGETQYF. The full variable domain, rest sourced from reference TRBV15 and TRBJ2-5, is DAMVIQNPRYQVTQFGKPVTLSCSQTLNHNVMYWYQQKSSQAPKLLFHYYDKDFNNEADTPDNFQSRRPNTSFCFLDIRSPGLGDTAMYLCATSRKVQGGETQYFGPGTRLLVL.

The V gene is TRBV9, the J gene TRBJ2-6; D is unclear. V was shortened by 0 bases and J by 3 bases, with 4 bases between the two germline ends. The germline CDR1 and CDR2 sequences are SGDLS and YYNGEE. The CDR3 extends over 14 amino acids. This CDR3 is CASSVALGANVLTF. CDR3 bases: TGTGCCAGCAGCGTAGCTCTTGGGGCCAACGTCCTGACTTTC.

The chain has TRBV2 and TRBJ1-5; tentative D call: TRBD1 (5 bases). Germline CDR1 is SNHLY and CDR2 is FYNNEI. V was trimmed by 4 bases and J by 5 bases, leaving 9 bases between them. This CDR3 has 13 amino acids. DNA of the CDR3: TGTGCCAGCAGTGGCCGGGGGTATCAGCCCCAGCATTTT. Translating it yields CASSGRGYQPQHF. The variable domain in full, completed from reference TRBV2 and TRBJ1-5, reads EPEVTQTPSHQVTQMGQEVILRCVPISNHLYFYWYRQILGQKVEFLVSFYNNEISEKSEIFDDQFSVERPDGSNFTLKIRSTKLEDSAMYFCASSGRGYQPQHFGDGTRLSIL.

The chain is built from TRBV6-6 and TRBJ2-5; maybe TRBD2 (6 bases). This CDR3 is 15 amino acids long. Germline assignment: CDR1 MNHNY and CDR2 SVGAGI (reference sequence). Trimming took 0 bases from V and 5 from J, leaving 13 bases between them. The CDR3 coding sequence is TGTGCCAGCAGTTACTCGCCGGAGGGGCTTGAGACCCAGTACTTC. It translates to CASSYSPEGLETQYF.

The CDR3 DNA follows: TGTGCCACCAGCCCGAGGACGGATTTCTATGGCTACACCTTC. This encodes CATSPRTDFYGYTF. The chain joins TRBV15 to TRBJ1-2; D is unresolved. CDR1 LNHNV and CDR2 YYDKDF come from the germline V gene (reference sequence). The CDR3 is 14 amino acids. V was shortened by 5 bases and J by 4 bases, with 14 bases between the two germline ends.

V gene TRBV19 combines with J gene TRBJ2-3, with TRBD2 identical over 7 bases. Germline CDR1 reads LNHDA; CDR2 reads SQIVND (reference sequence). V lost 7 bases, J lost 2 bases, and 9 bases stayed unmatched. The CDR3 consists of 15 residues. The CDR3 region has the DNA TGTGCCAGTACGTATCGGGGGGTTTTCACAGATACGCAGTATTTT. Its translation is CASTYRGVFTDTQYF.

The chain couples TRBV5-6 to TRBJ1-1; perhaps TRBD1 as D (6 bases). The germline V gene encodes CDR1 SGHDT and CDR2 YYEEEE. V was shortened by 0 bases and J by 2 bases, with 17 bases between the two germline ends. The CDR3 has 17 amino acids. The CDR3 sequence is CASSLVPGGGFNTEAFF. The DNA for the CDR3 is TGTGCCAGCAGCTTGGTCCCTGGGGGGGGCTTCAACACTGAAGCTTTCTTT.

The rearrangement uses TRBV19 and TRBJ2-1, with D perhaps TRBD2 (5 bases). Germline lookup yields CDR1 LNHDA and CDR2 SQIVND (reference sequence). Trimming shortened V by 8 bases and J by 10 bases, and 21 bases separated the two germline ends. CDR3 length: 14 amino acids. The CDR3 DNA reads as TGTGCCAGTGGTGGGCGGACTTCATATGACGAGCAGTTCTTC. Translating gives CASGGRTSYDEQFF.

The rearrangement uses TRBV7-9 and TRBJ1-5; D remains ambiguous. V lost 0 bases to trimming and J lost 0 bases, with 9 bases between them. The CDR3 extends over 16 amino acids. Per germline, CDR1 SEHNR and CDR2 FQNEAQ (reference sequence). The CDR3 loop is CASSLAPGSSNQPQHF. The CDR3, as DNA: TGTGCCAGCAGCTTAGCTCCAGGTTCTAGCAATCAGCCCCAGCATTTT.

The DNA of the CDR3 is TGTGCCAGCAGCTTATTATCCCGGGACAGGGATGGCTACACCTTC. Protein sequence: CASSLLSRDRDGYTF. This chain uses TRBV5-5 with TRBJ1-2, with TRBD1 matching 9 bases. Germline V lookup: CDR1 SGHKS, CDR2 YYEKEE (reference sequence). CDR3 length: 15 amino acids. J lost 6 bases, V lost 2 bases, and 8 bases had no gene match.

The chain links TRBV6-5 to TRBJ1-3, with D possibly matching TRBD1 (5 bases). This CDR3 region has 16 residues. V gave up 2 bases and J gave up 4 bases, with 15 bases separating them. CDR1 MNHEY and CDR2 SVGAGI come from the germline V gene. CDR3 sequence reads: CASSYTRTTRGNTIYF. In DNA, the CDR3 is TGTGCCAGCAGTTACACCAGGACAACCCGGGGAAACACCATATATTTT.

The CDR3 protein is CAISTGDSYNSPLHF. The DNA of the CDR3 is TGTGCCATCAGTACAGGCGACTCCTATAATTCACCCCTCCACTTT. J is TRBJ1-6 and V is TRBV10-3, with D perhaps TRBD1 (5 bases). Trimming left V 5 bases short and J 0 bases short, with 8 bases between. CDR1 is ENHRY, CDR2 SYGVKD, per germline. The CDR3 sequence is 15 residues long.

The chain couples TRBV7-8 to TRBJ1-1; D gene ambiguous. This CDR3 region has 14 residues. V lost 3 bases to trimming and J lost 6 bases, with 14 bases between them. Germline CDR1 and CDR2: SGHVS and FQNEAQ. CDR3 sequence: CASSFGPLSSEAFF. The CDR3 bases are TGTGCCAGCAGCTTTGGGCCCCTAAGTTCTGAAGCTTTCTTT.

The chain employs TRBV27 and TRBJ1-4; 7 nucleotides agree with TRBD1. V lost 7 bases to trimming and J lost 5 bases; unmatched junction nucleotides: 10. The CDR3 is made up of 15 amino acids. Looked up from germline, CDR1 is MNHEY and CDR2 is SMNVEV (reference sequence). CDR3 DNA: TGTGCCAGCAAACAAAACAGGGGCGAGAATGAAAAACTGTTTTTT. Encoded protein: CASKQNRGENEKLFF.

The DNA for the CDR3 is TGCGCCAGCAGAACATATAGCGGGGGCTCCTACGAGCAGTACTTC. Protein: CASRTYSGGSYEQYF. This chain links TRBV5-1 with TRBJ2-7; 9 nucleotides agree with TRBD2. Germline V lookup: CDR1 SGHRS, CDR2 YFSETQ. CDR3 length: 15 residues. The J segment lost 0 bases and the V segment lost 5 bases, leaving 6 bases of the junction unmatched.

The CDR3 reads CATSRDLGVGQPQHF. CDR3 sequence (DNA): TGTGCCACCAGCAGAGATCTGGGGGTAGGTCAGCCCCAGCATTTT. The V gene is TRBV15, the J gene TRBJ1-5, with a possible D match to TRBD1 (5 bases). The CDR3 is 15 amino acids. V lost 0 bases and J lost 6, with 12 bases in between. The germline CDR1 and CDR2 sequences are LNHNV and YYDKDF (reference sequence).

The CDR3 coding sequence is TGTGCCAGCAGTGGGGACATTGGGACTGAAGCTTTCTTT. Encoded protein: CASSGDIGTEAFF. The gene calls are TRBV2 and TRBJ1-1, with D possibly being TRBD1 (6 bases). CDR1 is SNHLY and CDR2 is FYNNEI in the germline V gene. The ends were cut back, 4 bases at V and 5 bases at J, with 11 bases in the middle. The CDR3 extends over 13 amino acids.